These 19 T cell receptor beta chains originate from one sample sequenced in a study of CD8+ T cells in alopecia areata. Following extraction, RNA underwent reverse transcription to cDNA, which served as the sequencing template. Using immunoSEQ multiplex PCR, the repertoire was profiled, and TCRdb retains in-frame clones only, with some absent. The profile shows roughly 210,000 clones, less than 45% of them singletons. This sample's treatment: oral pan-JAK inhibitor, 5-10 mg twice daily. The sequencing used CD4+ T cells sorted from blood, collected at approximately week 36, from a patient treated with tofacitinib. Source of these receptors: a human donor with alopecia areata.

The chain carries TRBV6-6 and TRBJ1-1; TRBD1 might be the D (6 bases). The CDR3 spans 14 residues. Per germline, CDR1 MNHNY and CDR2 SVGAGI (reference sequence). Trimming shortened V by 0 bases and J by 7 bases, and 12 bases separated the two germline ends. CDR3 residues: CASSYSRGTLEAFF. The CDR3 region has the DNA TGTGCCAGCAGTTACTCGAGAGGGACACTTGAAGCTTTCTTT.

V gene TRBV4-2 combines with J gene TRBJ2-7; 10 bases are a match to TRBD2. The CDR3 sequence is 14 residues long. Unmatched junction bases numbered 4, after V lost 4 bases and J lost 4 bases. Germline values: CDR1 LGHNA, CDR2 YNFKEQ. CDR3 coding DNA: TGTGCCAGCAGCCGGGGACTAGCGATATACGAGCAGTACTTC. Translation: CASSRGLAIYEQYF.

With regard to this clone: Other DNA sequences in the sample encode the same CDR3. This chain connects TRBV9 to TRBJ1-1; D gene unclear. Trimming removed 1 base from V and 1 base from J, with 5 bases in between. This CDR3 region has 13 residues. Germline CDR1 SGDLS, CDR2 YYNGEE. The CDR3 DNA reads TGTGCCAGCAGCGTATCAGGGAACACTGAAGCTTTCTTT. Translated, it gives CASSVSGNTEAFF.

The CDR3 sequence is CASSLGTAAEQYF. The CDR3 DNA sequence: TGTGCCAGCTCACTAGGGACCGCCGCCGAGCAGTACTTC. The rearrangement links TRBV18 to TRBJ2-7; D assignment may be TRBD1 or TRBD2 (5 bases each). Per germline, CDR1 KGHSH and CDR2 LQKENI. V lost 4 bases, J lost 6 bases, and 13 bases lay in between. The CDR3 sequence is 13 residues long.

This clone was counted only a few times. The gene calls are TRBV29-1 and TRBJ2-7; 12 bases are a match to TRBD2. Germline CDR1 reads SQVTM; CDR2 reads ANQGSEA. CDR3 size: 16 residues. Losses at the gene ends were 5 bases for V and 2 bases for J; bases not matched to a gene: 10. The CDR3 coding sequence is TGCAGCGTTTTAGGACTAGCGGGACCACGGGCCTACGAGCAGTACTTC. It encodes CSVLGLAGPRAYEQYF.

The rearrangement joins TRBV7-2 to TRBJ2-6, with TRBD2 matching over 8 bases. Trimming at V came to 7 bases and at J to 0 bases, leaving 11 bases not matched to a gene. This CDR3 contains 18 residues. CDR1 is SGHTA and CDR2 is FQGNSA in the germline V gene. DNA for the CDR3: TGTGCCAGCACCACACTAGCGGCCAAGTTCTCTGGGGCCAACGTCCTGACTTTC. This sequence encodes CASTTLAAKFSGANVLTF.

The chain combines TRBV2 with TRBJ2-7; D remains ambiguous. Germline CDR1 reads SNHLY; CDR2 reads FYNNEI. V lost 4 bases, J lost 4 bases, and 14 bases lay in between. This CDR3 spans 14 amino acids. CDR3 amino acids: CASSVGTSSYEQYF. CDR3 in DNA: TGTGCCAGCAGTGTGGGTACCTCCTCTTACGAGCAGTACTTC. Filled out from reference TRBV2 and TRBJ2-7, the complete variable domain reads EPEVTQTPSHQVTQMGQEVILRCVPISNHLYFYWYRQILGQKVEFLVSFYNNEISEKSEIFDDQFSVERPDGSNFTLKIRSTKLEDSAMYFCASSVGTSSYEQYFGPGTRLTVT.

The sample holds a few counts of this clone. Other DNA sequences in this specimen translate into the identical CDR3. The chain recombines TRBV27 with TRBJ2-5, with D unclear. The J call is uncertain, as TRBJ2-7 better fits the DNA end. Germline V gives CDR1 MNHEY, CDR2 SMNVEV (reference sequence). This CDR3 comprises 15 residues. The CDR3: CASSLSPRLSYEQYF. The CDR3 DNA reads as TGTGCCAGCAGTTTATCCCCGAGACTGAGTTACGAGCAGTACTTC.

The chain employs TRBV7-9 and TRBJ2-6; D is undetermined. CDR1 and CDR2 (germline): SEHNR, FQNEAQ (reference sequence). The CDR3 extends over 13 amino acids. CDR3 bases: TGTGGCATCCCGGAGACCGGGGCCAACGTCCTGACTTTC. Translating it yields CGIPETGANVLTF.

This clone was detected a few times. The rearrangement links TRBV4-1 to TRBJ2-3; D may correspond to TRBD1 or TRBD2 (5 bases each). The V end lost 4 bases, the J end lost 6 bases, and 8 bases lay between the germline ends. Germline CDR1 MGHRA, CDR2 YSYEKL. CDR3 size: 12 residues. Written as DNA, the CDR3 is TGCGCCAGCAGCCCCTGGGGGGATACGCAGTATTTT. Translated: CASSPWGDTQYF.

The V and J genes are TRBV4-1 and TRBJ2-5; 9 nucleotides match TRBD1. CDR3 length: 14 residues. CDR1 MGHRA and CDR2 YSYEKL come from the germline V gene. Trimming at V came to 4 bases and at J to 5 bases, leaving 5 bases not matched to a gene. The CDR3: CASSRGQGAETQYF. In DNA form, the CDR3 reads TGCGCCAGCAGCCGGGGACAGGGCGCGGAGACCCAGTACTTC.

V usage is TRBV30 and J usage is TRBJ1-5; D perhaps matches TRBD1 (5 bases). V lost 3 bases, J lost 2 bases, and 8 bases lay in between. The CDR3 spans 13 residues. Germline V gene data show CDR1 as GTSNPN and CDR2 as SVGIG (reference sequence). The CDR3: CAWSQGGNQPQHF. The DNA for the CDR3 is TGTGCCTGGAGCCAGGGAGGCAATCAGCCCCAGCATTTT.

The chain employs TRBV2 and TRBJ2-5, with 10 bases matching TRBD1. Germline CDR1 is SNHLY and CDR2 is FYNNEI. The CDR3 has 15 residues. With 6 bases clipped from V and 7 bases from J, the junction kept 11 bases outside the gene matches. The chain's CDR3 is CASRTPGQGMGTQYF. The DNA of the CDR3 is TGTGCCAGCAGGACCCCGGGACAGGGGATGGGGACCCAGTACTTC.

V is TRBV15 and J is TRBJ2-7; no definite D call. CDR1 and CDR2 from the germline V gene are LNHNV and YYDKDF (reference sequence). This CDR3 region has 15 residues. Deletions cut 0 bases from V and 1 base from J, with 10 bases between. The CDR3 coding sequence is TGTGCCACCAGCAGAGATAGGTTGGATTCCTACGAGCAGTACTTC. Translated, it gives CATSRDRLDSYEQYF.

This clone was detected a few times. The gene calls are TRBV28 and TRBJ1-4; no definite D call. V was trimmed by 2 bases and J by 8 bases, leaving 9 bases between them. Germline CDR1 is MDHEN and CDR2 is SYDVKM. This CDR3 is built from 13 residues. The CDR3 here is CASSLTGGEKLFF. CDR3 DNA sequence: TGTGCCAGCAGTTTAACCGGAGGGGAAAAACTGTTTTTT.

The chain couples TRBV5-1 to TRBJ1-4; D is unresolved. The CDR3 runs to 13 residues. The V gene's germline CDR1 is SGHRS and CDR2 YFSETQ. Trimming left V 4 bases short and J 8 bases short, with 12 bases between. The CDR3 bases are TGCGCCAGCAGCCGGGAAGCCAAGGAAAAACTGTTTTTT. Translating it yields CASSREAKEKLFF.

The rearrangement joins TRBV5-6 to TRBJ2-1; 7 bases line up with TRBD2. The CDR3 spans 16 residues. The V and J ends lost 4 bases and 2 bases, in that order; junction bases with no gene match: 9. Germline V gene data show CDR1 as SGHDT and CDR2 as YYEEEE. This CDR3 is CASSPAEGRAYNEQFF. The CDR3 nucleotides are TGTGCCAGCAGCCCGGCGGAGGGGAGGGCCTACAATGAGCAGTTCTTC.

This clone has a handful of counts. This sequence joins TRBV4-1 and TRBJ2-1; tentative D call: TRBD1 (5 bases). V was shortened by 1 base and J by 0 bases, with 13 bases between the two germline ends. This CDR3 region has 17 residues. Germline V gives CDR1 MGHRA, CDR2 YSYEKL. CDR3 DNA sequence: TGCGCCAGCAGCCAAGTTCGTCTGACAGCCTCCTACAATGAGCAGTTCTTC. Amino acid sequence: CASSQVRLTASYNEQFF.

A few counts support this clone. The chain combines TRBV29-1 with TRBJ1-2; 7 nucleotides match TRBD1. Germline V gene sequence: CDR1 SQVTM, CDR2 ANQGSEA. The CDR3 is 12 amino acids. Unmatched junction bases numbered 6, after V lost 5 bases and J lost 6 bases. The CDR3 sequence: CSVSEGADGYTF. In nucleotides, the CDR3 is TGCAGCGTTTCGGAGGGGGCGGATGGCTACACCTTC.